What follows are 21 T cell receptor beta chains derived from one specimen sequenced in a study of T cells in women clearing cervical HPV infection. Sequenced by immunoSEQ multiplex PCR; TCRdb stores in-frame clones only, minus some. Its table lists some 25,000 clones. Input material: blood buffy coat. The source is a woman aged 18 to 75 with a cervical HPV16 infection that either progressed to CIN3+ or cleared (not recorded which).

As for this clone: Germline and junction disagree at one end, which may indicate a read error. Sequencing ends 3 residues short of the CDR3 end; the germline J gene provides the rest. The chain carries TRBV5-1 and TRBJ2-7; 10 bases agree with TRBD2. The CDR3 is made up of 19 amino acids. Per germline, CDR1 SGHRS and CDR2 YFSETQ. The part of the CDR3 DNA that was read is TGCCCCAGCAGCTTGGGTGAGGAGCGGGGGGGCGTATATTCCTACGAG. Translating it yields CPSSLGEERGGVYSYE. The full CDR3 reads CPSSLGEERGGVYSYEQYF.

As regards this clone: The read comes to an end 3 residues before the CDR3 does, leaving the germline J gene to fill in the end. The chain recombines TRBV5-1 with TRBJ2-7; D remains unclear. The CDR3 is made up of 14 amino acids. Trimming cost V 1 base and J 1 base, with 9 bases left between them. CDR1 and CDR2 from the germline V gene are SGHRS and YFSETQ. Partial CDR3 DNA: TGCGCCAGCAGCTTGATGTCCAGTTCCTACGAG. Translation: CASSLMSSSYE. The full CDR3 protein reads CASSLMSSSYEQYF. Complete variable domain (other parts from reference TRBV5-1 and TRBJ2-7): KAGVTQTPRYLIKTRGQQVTLSCSPISGHRSVSWYQQTPGQGLQFLFEYFSETQRNKGNFPGRFSGRQFSNSRSEMNVSTLELGDSALYLCASSLMSSSYEQYFGPGTRLTVT.

This CDR3 reads CASSQQGFDEQYF. Partial CDR3 DNA: TGTGCCAGCTCACAGCAGGGTTTCGACGAG. The J gene is TRBJ2-7, the V gene TRBV18; possible D gene TRBD1, 5 bases. The read terminates 3 residues ahead of where the CDR3 ends, so the germline J gene completes it. Germline CDR1 is KGHSH and CDR2 is LQKENI. The CDR3 runs to 13 residues. V lost 4 bases and J lost 5, with 12 bases in between.

A word on this clone: The sequence runs out 3 residues before the end of the CDR3; the remainder is reconstructed from the germline J gene. The V gene is TRBV6-1, the J gene TRBJ2-2, with D unresolved. Trimming stripped 4 bases from V and 0 bases from J, with 6 bases between. Per germline, CDR1 MNHNS and CDR2 SASEGT. The CDR3 spans 14 residues. The sequenced CDR3 bases are TGTGCCAGCAGTGCTAACGCGAACACCGGGGAG. Encoded protein: CASSANANTGE. The whole CDR3 region reads CASSANANTGELFF.

To note about this clone: The read stops 3 residues short of the end of the CDR3; the missing end is completed from the germline J gene. The rearrangement joins TRBV7-2 to TRBJ1-2; 12 bases map to TRBD1. Germline CDR1 reads SGHTA; CDR2 reads FQGNSA. The CDR3 has 15 residues. CDR3 DNA (partial): TGTGCCAGCACCCTAAAGGGACAGGGGGCCTACGAC. Encoded protein: CASTLKGQGAYD. The whole CDR3 protein reads CASTLKGQGAYDYTF.

As for this clone: The observed sequence ends 3 residues before the CDR3 terminus, with the missing tail filled in from the germline J gene. V is TRBV2 and J is TRBJ2-3, with TRBD2 matching 11 bases. Germline CDR1 reads SNHLY; CDR2 reads FYNNEI. CDR3 length equals 18 residues. V was pared by 6 bases and J by 0 bases, with 11 bases of the junction left unmatched. Here the CDR3 reads CASRGSTSGGDSTDTQYF. Partial CDR3 DNA: TGTGCCAGCAGGGGGTCTACTAGCGGGGGAGATAGCACAGATACG. The whole variable domain, filled in from reference TRBV2 and TRBJ2-3, reads EPEVTQTPSHQVTQMGQEVILRCVPISNHLYFYWYRQILGQKVEFLVSFYNNEISEKSEIFDDQFSVERPDGSNFTLKIRSTKLEDSAMYFCASRGSTSGGDSTDTQYFGPGTRLTVL.

Concerning this clone: The read finishes 3 residues shy of the CDR3 end, and the germline J gene is used to complete it. The chain recombines TRBV2 with TRBJ2-1; 7 positions agree with TRBD1. The CDR3 has 18 residues. With 0 bases clipped from V and 5 bases from J, the junction kept 13 bases outside the gene matches. Germline CDR1 and CDR2: SNHLY and FYNNEI. The CDR3 DNA, read in part, is TGTGCCAGCAGTGAAGCCTCCGGACAGGTAGGGTTGGACAATGAG. This sequence encodes CASSEASGQVGLDNE. The CDR3 as a whole reads CASSEASGQVGLDNEQFF.

As regards this clone: The observed sequence ends 3 residues before the CDR3 terminus, with the missing tail filled in from the germline J gene. The chain has TRBV2 and TRBJ2-3, with 14 bases lining up with TRBD2. This CDR3 is 18 amino acids long. Germline loops: CDR1 SNHLY, CDR2 FYNNEI. V gave up 6 bases and J gave up 4 bases; unmatched junction bases: 12. CDR3 in amino acids: CASRAHGTSGGVADTQYF. Partial CDR3 DNA: TGTGCCAGCAGGGCCCACGGGACTAGCGGGGGTGTGGCAGATACG.

Worth noting for this clone: The read terminates 3 residues before the CDR3 end, so the remaining end is supplied by the germline J gene. The rearrangement links TRBV30 to TRBJ2-3, with 10 bases that match TRBD1. Germline loops: CDR1 GTSNPN, CDR2 SVGIG (reference sequence). This CDR3 spans 12 amino acids. The CDR3 sequence: CAWSGTGGAQYF. CDR3 DNA (partial): TGTGCCTGGAGTGGGACAGGGGGGGCG.

With respect to this clone: The sequence runs out 3 residues before the end of the CDR3; the remainder is reconstructed from the germline J gene. The chain links TRBV20-1 to TRBJ2-1; 9 bases match TRBD2. This CDR3 is 17 amino acids long. The germline CDR1 and CDR2 sequences are DFQATT and SNEGSKA (reference sequence). V dropped 2 bases and J dropped 9; count of bases not matched to a gene: 17. CDR3 loop: CSARTNLAGGLRVEQFF. Incomplete CDR3 DNA: TGCAGTGCTAGAACCAACTTGGCGGGGGGGCTACGGGTTGAG.

In the case of this clone: The read terminates 3 residues before the CDR3 end, so the remaining end is supplied by the germline J gene. The genes are TRBV5-1 and TRBJ2-3; TRBD1 is a possible D gene (6 bases). V was clipped by 7 bases and J by 1 base, with 13 bases between them. The CDR3 is 14 residues long. Germline V CDR1 and CDR2: SGHRS, YFSETQ. The covered CDR3 bases are TGCGCCAGCTCGAGGGACACGGGCACAGATACG. Its protein product is CASSRDTGTDT. The full CDR3 sequence reads CASSRDTGTDTQYF.

About this clone itself: The read terminates 3 residues ahead of where the CDR3 ends, so the germline J gene completes it. The J gene is TRBJ1-5, the V gene TRBV19, with 7 bases matching TRBD1. Germline CDR1 LNHDA, CDR2 SQIVND (reference sequence). The J segment lost 2 bases and the V segment lost 7 bases, leaving 11 bases of the junction unmatched. The CDR3 spans 16 residues. The CDR3 here is CASKIQGSGGNQPQHF. Incomplete CDR3 DNA: TGTGCCAGTAAGATACAGGGGTCAGGCGGCAATCAGCCC.

On this clone: The read ends 3 residues early relative to the CDR3; the germline J gene fills the gap. The chain links TRBV7-9 to TRBJ1-4; tentatively, D is TRBD1 (5 bases). The V gene lost 3 bases and the J gene lost 4 bases, with 12 bases spanning the gap. The CDR3 length is 15 residues. Germline V gene sequence: CDR1 SEHNR, CDR2 FQNEAQ (reference sequence). CDR3 protein: CASSFQQGLNEKLFF. The sequenced part of the CDR3 DNA is TGTGCCAGCAGCTTCCAGCAGGGACTTAATGAAAAA.

This clone is labeled medium-sized based on frequency. The read comes to an end 3 residues before the CDR3 does, leaving the germline J gene to fill in the end. The V and J genes are TRBV18 and TRBJ2-5, with D tentatively TRBD1 (6 bases). The CDR3 extends over 15 amino acids. V lost 3 bases and J lost 2, with 13 bases in between. Germline loops: CDR1 KGHSH, CDR2 LQKENI. CDR3 region: CASSPVQGNQETQYF. CDR3 bases read: TGTGCCAGCTCACCGGTACAGGGAAATCAAGAGACC.

For this clone: The sequence runs out 3 residues before the end of the CDR3; the remainder is reconstructed from the germline J gene. This sequence joins TRBV7-9 and TRBJ2-5; D gene uncertain. V was cut by 2 bases and J by 1 base, with 5 bases left in between. In germline, CDR1 is SEHNR, CDR2 FQNEAQ (reference sequence). This CDR3 is 13 amino acids long. The CDR3 protein is CASSLFSQETQYF. The CDR3 DNA, read in part, is TGTGCCAGCAGCTTATTTAGCCAAGAGACC.

As regards this clone: The sequence runs out 3 residues before the end of the CDR3; the remainder is reconstructed from the germline J gene. V usage is TRBV15 and J usage is TRBJ1-4, with TRBD1 matching over 7 bases. With V trimmed by 5 bases and J by 5 bases, 8 bases remained unmatched. Per the germline V gene, CDR1 is LNHNV and CDR2 is YYDKDF (reference sequence). This CDR3 region has 15 residues. The chain's CDR3 is CATSLQAGGNEKLFF. The CDR3 bases that were read are TGTGCCACCAGCCTACAGGCAGGGGGGAATGAAAAA.

Worth noting for this clone: The DNA ends 3 residues before the CDR3 does, and the rest of the CDR3 is filled in from the germline J gene. This rearrangement joins TRBV12-3 or TRBV12-4 to TRBJ1-5; no clear D. The CDR3 runs to 17 residues. Between the trimmed V and J ends, which lost 5 bases and 0 bases, there was a span of 17 bases. The CDR3: CASSPPDNLYSNQPQHF. The CDR3 DNA, read in part, is TGTGCCAGCAGTCCCCCCGACAACCTATATAGCAATCAGCCC.

Remarks on this clone: The read terminates 3 residues ahead of where the CDR3 ends, so the germline J gene completes it. The V call is TRBV20-1, the J call TRBJ1-2; tentatively, D is TRBD1 (5 bases). Deletions cut 3 bases from V and 7 bases from J, with 12 bases between. From germline, CDR1 is DFQATT and CDR2 SNEGSKA (reference sequence). This CDR3 spans 12 amino acids. The part of the CDR3 DNA that was read is TGCAGTGCTAGGGTGGTCGGGGGTGGC. The encoded protein is CSARVVGGG. The CDR3, in full, reads CSARVVGGGYTF.

About this clone: The read finishes 3 residues shy of the CDR3 end, and the germline J gene is used to complete it. The chain joins TRBV18 to TRBJ2-7, with TRBD2 matching 11 bases. The V gene end was trimmed by 3 bases and the J gene end by 4 bases; junction bases not matched to a gene: 8. Germline V gives CDR1 KGHSH, CDR2 LQKENI. This CDR3 region has 16 residues. CDR3 DNA, as far as it was read: TGTGCCAGCTCACCCGGGATAGCGGGGGGGCTGTACGAG. Its protein is CASSPGIAGGLYE. The entire CDR3 protein is CASSPGIAGGLYEQYF. Filled out from reference TRBV18 and TRBJ2-7, the complete variable domain reads NAGVMQNPRHLVRRRGQEARLRCSPMKGHSHVYWYRQLPEEGLKFMVYLQKENIIDESGMPKERFSAEFPKEGPSILRIQQVVRGDSAAYFCASSPGIAGGLYEQYFGPGTRLTVT.

The sequenced part of the CDR3 DNA is TGTGCCAGCAGCGAGGTATTTACCTACGAC. Translated, it gives CASSEVFTYD. From start to end, the CDR3 is CASSEVFTYDYTF. The chain couples TRBV19 to TRBJ1-2; D not certain. The read gets to within 3 residues of the CDR3 end, and the germline J gene fills in the rest. Germline V gene data show CDR1 as LNHDA and CDR2 as SQIVND (reference sequence). This CDR3 contains 13 residues.

Regarding this clone: The read ends 3 residues shy of where the CDR3 ends; the end is completed using the germline J gene. The chain recombines TRBV12-3 or TRBV12-4 with TRBJ1-4; TRBD1 agrees at 7 bases. The CDR3 covers 14 residues. V lost 5 bases, J lost 4 bases, and 4 bases stayed unmatched. Partial CDR3 DNA: TGTGCCAGCAGTACGGGACAGTATAATGAAAAA. Residues: CASSTGQYNEK. From start to end, the CDR3 is CASSTGQYNEKLFF.